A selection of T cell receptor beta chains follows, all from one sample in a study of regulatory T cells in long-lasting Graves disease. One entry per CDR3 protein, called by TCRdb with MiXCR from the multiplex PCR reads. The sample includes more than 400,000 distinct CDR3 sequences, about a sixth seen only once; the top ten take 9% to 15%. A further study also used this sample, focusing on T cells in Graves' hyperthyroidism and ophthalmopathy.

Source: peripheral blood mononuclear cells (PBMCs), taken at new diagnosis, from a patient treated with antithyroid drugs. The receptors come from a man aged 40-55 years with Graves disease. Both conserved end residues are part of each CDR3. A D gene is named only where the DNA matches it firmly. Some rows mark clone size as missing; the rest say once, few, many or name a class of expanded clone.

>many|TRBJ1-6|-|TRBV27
CASSLGRDNSPLHF
TGTGCCAGCAGTTTGGGCAGGGATAATTCACCCCTCCACTTT
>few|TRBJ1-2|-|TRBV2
CASMPRRGGQAYGYTF
TGTGCCAGCATGCCCCGGCGGGGGGGCCAAGCGTATGGCTACACCTTC
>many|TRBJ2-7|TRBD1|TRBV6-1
CASSPPQGAIYEQYF
TGTGCCAGCAGTCCCCCCCAGGGGGCAATCTACGAGCAGTACTTC
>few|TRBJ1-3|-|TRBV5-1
CASSPDRSGNTIYF
TGCGCCAGCAGCCCGGACCGGTCCGGAAACACCATATATTTT
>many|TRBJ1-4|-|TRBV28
CASSLAGGTEKLFF
TGTGCCAGCAGTTTAGCGGGGGGGACTGAAAAACTGTTTTTT
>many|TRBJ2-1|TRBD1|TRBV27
CASSLYRTGRDEQFF
TGTGCCAGCAGTTTATATAGGACAGGTAGGGATGAGCAGTTCTTC
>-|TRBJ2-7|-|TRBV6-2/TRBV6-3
CASSATTYEQYF
TGTGCCAGCTCTGCCACCACCTACGAGCAGTACTTC
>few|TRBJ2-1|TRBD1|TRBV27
CASSLSGGQGNFYNEQFF
TGTGCCAGCAGTTTATCGGGGGGACAGGGCAATTTCTACAATGAGCAGTTCTTC
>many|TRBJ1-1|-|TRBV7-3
CASSLTLSTEAFF
TGTGCCAGCAGCTTAACTCTGAGCACTGAAGCTTTCTTT
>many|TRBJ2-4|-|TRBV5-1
CASSGGGAKNIQYF
TGCGCCAGCAGCGGAGGGGGAGCCAAAAACATTCAGTACTTC
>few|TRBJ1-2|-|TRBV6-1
CASSPGTWNYGYTF
TGTGCCAGCAGTCCTGGGACCTGGAACTATGGCTACACCTTC
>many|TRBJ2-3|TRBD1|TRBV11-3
CASSTGGTDTQYF
TGTGCCAGCAGCACAGGGGGCACAGATACGCAGTATTTT
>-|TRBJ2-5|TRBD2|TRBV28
CASTTLAAGETQYF
TGTGCCAGCACCACTCTAGCGGCCGGCGAGACCCAGTACTTC
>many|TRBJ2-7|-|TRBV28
CATWVGRGLEQYF
TGTGCCACCTGGGTCGGACGGGGGTTGGAGCAGTACTTC
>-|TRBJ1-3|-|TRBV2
CATTSGGNKNTIYF
TGTGCAACCACCTCCGGGGGAAATAAAAACACCATATATTTT
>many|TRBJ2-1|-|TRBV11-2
CASSSGNWAYNEQFF
TGTGCCAGCAGCTCAGGGAATTGGGCGTACAATGAGCAGTTCTTC
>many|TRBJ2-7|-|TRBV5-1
CASSLWDLGEQYF
TGCGCCAGCAGCTTATGGGATCTAGGCGAGCAGTACTTC
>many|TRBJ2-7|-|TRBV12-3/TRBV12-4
CASSRVRTYEQYF
TGTGCCAGCAGTCGTGTACGGACCTACGAGCAGTACTTC
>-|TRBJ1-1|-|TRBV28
CASSLVETRKTEAFF
TGTGCCAGCAGTTTAGTCGAGACTCGGAAAACTGAAGCTTTCTTT
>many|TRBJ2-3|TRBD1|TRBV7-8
CASSLEQGAWDTQYF
TGTGCCAGCAGCTTAGAGCAGGGGGCATGGGATACGCAGTATTTT
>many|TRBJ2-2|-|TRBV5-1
CASSFEANGELFF
TGCGCCAGCAGCTTTGAGGCAAATGGGGAGCTGTTTTTT
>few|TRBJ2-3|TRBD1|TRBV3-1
CASSHGTGGFTDTQYF
TGTGCCAGCAGCCACGGGACAGGGGGCTTCACAGATACGCAGTATTTT
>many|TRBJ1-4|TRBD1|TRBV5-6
CASSPDRAANEKLFF
TGTGCCAGCAGCCCAGACAGGGCAGCTAATGAAAAACTGTTTTTT
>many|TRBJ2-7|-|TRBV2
CASSAKAIEQYF
TGTGCCAGCAGTGCTAAAGCTATCGAGCAGTACTTC
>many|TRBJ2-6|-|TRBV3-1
CASSHAGKSGANVLTF
TGTGCCAGCAGCCATGCAGGGAAGTCCGGGGCCAACGTCCTGACTTTC
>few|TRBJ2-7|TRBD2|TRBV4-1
CASSLGTRTYEQYF
TGCGCCAGCAGCCTGGGGACTAGAACGTACGAGCAGTACTTC
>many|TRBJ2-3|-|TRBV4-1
CASSQRPSTDTQYF
TGCGCCAGCAGCCAACGGCCCAGCACAGATACGCAGTATTTT
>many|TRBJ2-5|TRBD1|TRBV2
CASSGTGEETQYF
TGTGCCAGCAGTGGGACAGGAGAAGAGACCCAGTACTTC
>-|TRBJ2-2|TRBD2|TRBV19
CASPGLAGGVTGELFF
TGTGCCAGTCCGGGACTAGCGGGAGGAGTCACCGGGGAGCTGTTTTTT
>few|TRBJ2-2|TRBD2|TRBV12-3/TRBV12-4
CASSLGLAGGGLFF
TGTGCCAGCAGTCTTGGACTAGCGGGAGGGGGGCTGTTTTTT
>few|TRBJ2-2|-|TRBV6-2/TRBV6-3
CASSYSRPTGGELFF
TGTGCCAGCAGTTACTCAAGGCCAACGGGCGGGGAGCTGTTTTTT
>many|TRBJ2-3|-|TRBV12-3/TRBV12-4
CASSSDPTDTQYF
TGTGCCAGCAGTTCGGATCCCACAGATACGCAGTATTTT
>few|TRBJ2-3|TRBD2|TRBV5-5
CASSTLAGGTDTQYF
TGTGCCAGCAGCACACTAGCGGGAGGGACAGATACGCAGTATTTT
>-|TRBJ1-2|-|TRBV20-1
CSAKPESPNYGYTF
TGCAGTGCTAAACCAGAGAGCCCTAACTATGGCTACACCTTC
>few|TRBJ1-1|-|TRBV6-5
CASSYFAASITEAFF
TGTGCCAGCAGTTACTTTGCCGCTTCGATAACTGAAGCTTTCTTT
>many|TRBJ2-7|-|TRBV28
CASSFPSYEQYF
TGTGCCAGCAGTTTCCCCTCCTACGAGCAGTACTTC
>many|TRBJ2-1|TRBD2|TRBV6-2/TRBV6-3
CASSHSASGLAGANEQFF
TGTGCCAGCAGCCACTCGGCATCGGGACTAGCGGGAGCCAATGAGCAGTTCTTC
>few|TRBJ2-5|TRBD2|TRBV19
CASSSGLAGPFEETQYF
TGTGCCAGTAGTTCGGGACTAGCGGGACCGTTCGAGGAGACCCAGTACTTC
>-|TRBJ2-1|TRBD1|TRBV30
CAWSVPGRGRFNEQFF
TGTGCCTGGAGTGTACCCGGCAGGGGGCGATTCAATGAGCAGTTCTTC
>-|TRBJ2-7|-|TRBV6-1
CASRKDNSYEQYF
TGTGCCAGCAGAAAGGACAACTCCTACGAGCAGTACTTC
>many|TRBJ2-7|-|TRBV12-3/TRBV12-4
CASSSVRRGFSYEQYF
TGTGCCAGCAGTTCAGTCCGGAGGGGATTTTCCTACGAGCAGTACTTC
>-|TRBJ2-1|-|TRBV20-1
CSASREPLIEQFF
TGCAGTGCTAGCCGGGAGCCCCTTATAGAGCAGTTCTTC
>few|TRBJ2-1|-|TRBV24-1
CATSAGASYNEQFF
TGTGCCACCAGTGCGGGAGCCTCCTACAATGAGCAGTTCTTC
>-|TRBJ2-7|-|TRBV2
CASSGHLSSYEQYF
TGTGCCAGCAGTGGACACTTAAGCTCCTACGAGCAGTACTTC
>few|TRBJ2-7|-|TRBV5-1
CASRTTAGSYEQYF
TGCGCCAGCAGAACCACAGCAGGCTCCTACGAGCAGTACTTC
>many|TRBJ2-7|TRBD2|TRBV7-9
CASRTSGSYEQYF
TGTGCCAGCCGGACTAGCGGTTCCTACGAGCAGTACTTC
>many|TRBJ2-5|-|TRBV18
CASSPGAAQETQYF
TGTGCCAGCTCACCTGGGGCAGCCCAAGAGACCCAGTACTTC
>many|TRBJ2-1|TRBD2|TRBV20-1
CSALSGLNPTTTYNEQFF
TGCAGTGCCCTTAGCGGGCTCAACCCAACTACTACTTACAATGAGCAGTTCTTC
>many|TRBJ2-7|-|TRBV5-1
CASSPEGISHSYEQYF
TGCGCCAGCAGCCCGGAGGGGATCTCCCACTCCTACGAGCAGTACTTC
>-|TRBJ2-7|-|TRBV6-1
CASRATASSYEQYF
TGTGCCAGCAGGGCGACAGCGAGCTCCTACGAGCAGTACTTC
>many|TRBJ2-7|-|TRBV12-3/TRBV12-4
CASGQRGVGEQYF
TGTGCCAGCGGCCAACGGGGAGTGGGCGAGCAGTACTTC
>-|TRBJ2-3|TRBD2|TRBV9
CASSILTSGREDTQYF
TGTGCCAGCAGCATCCTGACTAGCGGGAGAGAAGATACGCAGTATTTT
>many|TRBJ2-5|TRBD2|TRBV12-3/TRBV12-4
CASSLASPGLGETQYF
TGTGCCAGCAGTTTAGCGTCTCCCGGACTAGGGGAGACCCAGTACTTC
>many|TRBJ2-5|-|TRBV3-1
CASSQMVRETQYF
TGTGCCAGCAGCCAGATGGTGCGGGAGACCCAGTACTTC
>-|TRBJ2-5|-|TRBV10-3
CAINSNGRGQETQYF
TGTGCCATCAACTCCAACGGCAGGGGTCAAGAGACCCAGTACTTC
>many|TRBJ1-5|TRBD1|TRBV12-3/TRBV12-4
CASSLAQTGGGNQPQHF
TGTGCCAGCAGTTTAGCGCAGACAGGGGGAGGAAATCAGCCCCAGCATTTT
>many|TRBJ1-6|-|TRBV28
CASSFLNRVNSPLHF
TGTGCCAGCAGTTTCCTCAACAGGGTCAATTCACCCCTCCACTTT
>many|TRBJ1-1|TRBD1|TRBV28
CASSLHGADRALTEAFF
TGTGCCAGCAGTTTACATGGGGCGGACAGGGCGCTCACTGAAGCTTTCTTT
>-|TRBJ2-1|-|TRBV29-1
CSVTLLGVGNTEQFF
TGCAGCGTAACACTCCTAGGGGTAGGGAATACTGAGCAGTTCTTC